This entry is about one T cell receptor beta chain. It has no known antigen specificity. No base-level quality is on record; no much larger clone is a single base apart. Reading the label with the study, this specimen's treatment or condition is: some 19 received Ad26.COV2.S at low or high dose, single or two shots; several received placebo; per-sample allocation not given. Repertoires of vaccine and placebo recipients were sequenced from samples collected on day 63 after the first injection. In Cohort 1b, about 25 adults aged 18-55 years were enrolled at a single site in Boston, USA, between 29 July and 7 August 2020. Ad26.COV2.S was a replication-incompetent adenovirus type 26 vector expressing a prefusion-stabilized SARS-CoV-2 spike protein from the original Wuhan strain. This sample was included in a study of Ad26.COV2.S vaccination and SARS-CoV-2 variants (dated by TCRdb to the early 2020s). About the full investigation: Donors in the vaccine arm were drawn from COV1001, a phase I-IIa trial of Ad26.COV2.S in healthy adults that was multicentre, randomized, double-blind and placebo-controlled. Ad26.COV2.S was administered intramuscularly at a dose of 5x10^10 or 1x10^11 viral particles, either as one shot or as two shots given 56 days apart. TCRbeta repertoire sequencing served as the tool for gauging how specific and how broad the SARS-CoV-2-reactive T cell receptors were following Ad26.COV2.S vaccination. The TCR-sequenced set comprised around 30 samples: 19 Ad26.COV2.S vaccine recipients, 5 placebo recipients and 8 SARS-CoV-2 convalescent individuals. Trial participants were randomized into five groups of five: low-dose or high-dose Ad26.COV2.S given once or twice, or placebo on both occasions. Throughout the experiments and outcome assessment, investigators stayed blinded to trial group allocation. Broad study findings and their caveats: After vaccination, substantial breadth of spike-specific CD8+ and CD4+ T cell responses was reported. Comparing responses between vaccine doses or regimens was not something the study was powered to do. It was noted by the authors that total T cell responses may have been underestimated by the TCR breadth and depth analyses. Ad26.COV2.S recipients had higher spike-specific TCR breadth than placebo recipients (P = 0.0014). Non-spike TCR breadth was comparable between vaccine and placebo recipients, consistent with the vaccine containing only spike.

TCRbeta CDR3 regions were sequenced with the immunoSEQ Assay. After extraction, genomic DNA underwent amplification by bias-controlled multiplex PCR, followed by high-throughput sequencing. The published analysis was carried out like this. To quantify the absolute abundance of every unique TCRbeta CDR3 region, sequences were collapsed and filtered. T cell fraction was estimated by normalization of TCRbeta template counts to usable DNA, with usable DNA being measured through amplification of reference genes present in all nucleated cells. Repertoire TCRs were annotated as SARS-CoV-2-specific when V gene, CDR3 amino acid sequence and J gene were exactly matched to a known reactive TCR set. MIRA supplied the reference SARS-CoV-2 TCR set, which was filtered for enrichment in COVID-19-positive ImmuneCODE repertoires so that public or cross-reactive TCRs were removed. Using the MIRA antigens, annotated TCRs were further analysed by specific ORF or by position within an ORF. Depth was the summed frequency of annotated unique rearrangements, while breadth was defined as annotated unique rearrangements over total unique productive rearrangements. TCR breadth was compared between groups using two-sided Wilcoxon rank-sum tests. TCRdb took over this immuneACCESS table, retaining in-frame rearrangements with V and J assigned. Such tables are incomplete; in checked studies, under half of the missing clones stem from an unresolved V gene, and the remainder is unexplained. V, J and clone size were drawn from that table, and D and trimming were deduced from the DNA. In this sample the table shows about 400,000 clones, 92% of which occur a single time. The top ten clonotypes cover around 1.8% of the sample.

The germline V gene specifies SNHLY as CDR1 and FYNNEI as CDR2. The junction carries 17 bases between V and J, which are trimmed by 6 bases and 4 bases respectively. From its cysteine to its phenylalanine, the CDR3 spans 15 amino acids. This entry keeps only the CDR3 DNA: 45 bases, framed from base 1. Sequenced here: peripheral blood, sampled in a trial of Ad26.COV2.S vaccine versus placebo. The sequence came from a person aged 18-65 years who received the Ad26.COV2.S COVID-19 vaccine or a placebo. Rearrangement joined TRBV2 to TRBJ2-3; the D call is tentative, TRBD1 or TRBD2, as each matches 5 bases. The DNA sequence reads TGTGCCAGCAGCAAGATACCGTTGGGGGCAGATACGCAGTATTTT. Translated, it gives CASSKIPLGADTQYF.